This T cell receptor beta chain was retrieved from a study of blood T cells in healthy people across ages. Findings and limits, study-wide: In long-lived donors, naive CD4+ cell counts and diversity exceeded those of aged donors.

It was with a sample-barcoded 5' primer and a J-beta primer mix that a second PCR of about 7 to 12 cycles was run. MiXCR, applied by TCRdb to the 5' RACE reads, yields one record per CDR3 protein. The sample lists some 670,000 distinct CDR3 sequences; around 50% were seen once. On this clonotype: Its antigen is not identified.

The length of the CDR3 is 14 residues. Trimming took off 5 bases at V and 5 bases at J, with 18 bases between the two ends. CDR1 and CDR2 from the germline V gene are DFQATT and SNEGSKA (reference sequence). The source material was blood. The chain uses TRBV20-1 and TRBJ1-1; D remains unclear. The sequence was obtained from a woman aged 80 or over in good health. Written as DNA, the CDR3 is TGCAGTGCTGCTCAGACTGGCCCCGGTACTGAAGCTTTCTTT. Its protein is CSAAQTGPGTEAFF.